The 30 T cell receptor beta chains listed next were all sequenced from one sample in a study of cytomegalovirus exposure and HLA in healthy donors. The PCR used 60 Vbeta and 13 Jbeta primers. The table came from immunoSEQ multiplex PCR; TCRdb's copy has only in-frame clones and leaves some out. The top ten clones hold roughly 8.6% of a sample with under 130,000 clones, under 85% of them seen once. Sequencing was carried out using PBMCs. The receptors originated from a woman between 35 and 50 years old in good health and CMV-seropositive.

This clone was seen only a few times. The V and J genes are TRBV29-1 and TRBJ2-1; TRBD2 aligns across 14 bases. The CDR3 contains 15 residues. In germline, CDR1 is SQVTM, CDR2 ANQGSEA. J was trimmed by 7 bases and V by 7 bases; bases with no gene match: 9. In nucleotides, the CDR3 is TGCAGCGCCGCCGGGACTAGCGGGAGTTTGAATGAGCAGTTCTTC. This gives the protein CSAAGTSGSLNEQFF.

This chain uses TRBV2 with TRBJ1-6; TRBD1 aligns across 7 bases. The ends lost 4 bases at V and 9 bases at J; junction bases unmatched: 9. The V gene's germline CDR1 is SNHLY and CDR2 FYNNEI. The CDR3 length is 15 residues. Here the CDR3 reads CASSGPGTVASPLHF. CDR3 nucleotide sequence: TGTGCCAGCAGTGGGCCGGGGACAGTAGCTTCACCCCTCCACTTT.

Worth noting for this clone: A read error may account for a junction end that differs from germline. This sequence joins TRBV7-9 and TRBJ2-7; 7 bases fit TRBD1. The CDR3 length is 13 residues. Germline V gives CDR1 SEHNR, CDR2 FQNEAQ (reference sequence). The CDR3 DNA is TGTTCCAGCAGCTTAGGGACAGCCTACGAGCAGTACTTC. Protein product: CSSSLGTAYEQYF.

The CDR3 nucleotides read TGTGCCAGCTCACCCTACCAAAACCGCGGCACTGAAGCTTTCTTT. This encodes CASSPYQNRGTEAFF. The rearrangement links TRBV18 to TRBJ1-1; no definite D call. CDR3 length equals 15 residues. V shed 3 bases and J shed 4 bases, with 15 bases lying between them. The germline V gene encodes CDR1 KGHSH and CDR2 LQKENI.

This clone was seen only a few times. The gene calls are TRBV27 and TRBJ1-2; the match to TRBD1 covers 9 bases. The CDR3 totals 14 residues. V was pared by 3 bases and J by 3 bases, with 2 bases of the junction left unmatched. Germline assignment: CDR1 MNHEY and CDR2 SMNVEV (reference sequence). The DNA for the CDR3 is TGTGCCAGCAGTTTGACAGGGGGGTACTATGGCTACACCTTC. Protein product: CASSLTGGYYGYTF.

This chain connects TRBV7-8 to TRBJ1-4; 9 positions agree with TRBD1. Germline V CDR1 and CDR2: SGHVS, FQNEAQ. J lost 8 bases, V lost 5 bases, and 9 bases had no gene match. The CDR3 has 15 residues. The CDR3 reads CASSPWGQGREKLFF. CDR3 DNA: TGTGCCAGCAGCCCCTGGGGACAGGGACGGGAAAAACTGTTTTTT.

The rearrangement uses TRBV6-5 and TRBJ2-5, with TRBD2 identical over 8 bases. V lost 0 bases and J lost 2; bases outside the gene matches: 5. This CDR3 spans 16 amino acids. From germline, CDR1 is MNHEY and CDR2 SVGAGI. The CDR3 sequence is CASSYSAGGGQETQYF. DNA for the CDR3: TGTGCCAGCAGTTACTCGGCGGGGGGAGGGCAAGAGACCCAGTACTTC.

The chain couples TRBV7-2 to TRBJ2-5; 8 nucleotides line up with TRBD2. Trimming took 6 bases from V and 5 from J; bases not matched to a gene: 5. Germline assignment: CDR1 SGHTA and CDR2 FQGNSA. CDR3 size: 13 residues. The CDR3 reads CASSVRGGETQYF. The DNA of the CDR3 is TGTGCCAGCAGTGTACGGGGGGGGGAGACCCAGTACTTC.

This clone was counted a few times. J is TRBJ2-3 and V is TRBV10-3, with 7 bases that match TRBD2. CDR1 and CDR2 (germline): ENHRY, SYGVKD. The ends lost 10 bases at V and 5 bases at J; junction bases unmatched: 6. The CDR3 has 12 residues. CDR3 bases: TGTGCCACTGGGGGGGGAGGAGATACGCAGTATTTT. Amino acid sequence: CATGGGGDTQYF.

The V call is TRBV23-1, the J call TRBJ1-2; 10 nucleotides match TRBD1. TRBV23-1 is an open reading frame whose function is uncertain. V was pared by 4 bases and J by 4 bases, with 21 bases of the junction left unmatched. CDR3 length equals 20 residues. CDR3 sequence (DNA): TGCGCCAGCAGTCTAAAGACAAACCGGGACAGGGGAGGGTTGGGCTATGGCTACACCTTC. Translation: CASSLKTNRDRGGLGYGYTF.

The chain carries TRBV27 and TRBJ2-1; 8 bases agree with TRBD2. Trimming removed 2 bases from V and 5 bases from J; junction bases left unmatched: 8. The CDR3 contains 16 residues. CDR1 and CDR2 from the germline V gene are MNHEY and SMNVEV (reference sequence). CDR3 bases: TGTGCCAGCAGTTTAATCCCGGGACTAGGGGACAATGAGCAGTTCTTC. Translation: CASSLIPGLGDNEQFF.

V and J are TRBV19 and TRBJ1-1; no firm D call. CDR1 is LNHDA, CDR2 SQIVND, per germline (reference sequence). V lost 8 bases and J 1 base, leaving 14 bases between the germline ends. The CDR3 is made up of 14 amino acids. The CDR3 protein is CASATWRKNTEAFF. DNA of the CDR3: TGTGCCAGTGCTACCTGGAGGAAGAACACTGAAGCTTTCTTT.

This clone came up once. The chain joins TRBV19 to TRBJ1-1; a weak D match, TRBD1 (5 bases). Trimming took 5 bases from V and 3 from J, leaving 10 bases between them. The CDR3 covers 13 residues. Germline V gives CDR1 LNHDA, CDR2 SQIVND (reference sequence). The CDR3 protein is CASSSLRDTEAFF. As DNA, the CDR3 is TGTGCCAGTAGTTCCCTCAGGGACACTGAAGCTTTCTTT.

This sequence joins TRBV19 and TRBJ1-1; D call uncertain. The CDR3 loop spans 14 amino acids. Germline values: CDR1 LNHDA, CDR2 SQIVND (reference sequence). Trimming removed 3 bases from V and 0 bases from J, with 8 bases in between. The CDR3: CASSIPQMNTEAFF. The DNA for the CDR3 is TGTGCCAGTAGTATCCCACAGATGAACACTGAAGCTTTCTTT.

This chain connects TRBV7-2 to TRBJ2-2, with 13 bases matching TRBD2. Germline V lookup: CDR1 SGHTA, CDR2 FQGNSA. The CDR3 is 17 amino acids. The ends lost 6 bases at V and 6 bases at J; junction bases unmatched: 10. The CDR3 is CASSFRRLAGGAGELFF. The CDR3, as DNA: TGTGCCAGCAGTTTCCGCCGACTAGCGGGAGGCGCCGGGGAGCTGTTTTTT. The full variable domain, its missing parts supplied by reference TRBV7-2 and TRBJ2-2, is GAGVSQSPSNKVTEKGKDVELRCDPISGHTALYWYRQSLGQGLEFLIYFQGNSAPDKSGLPSDRFSAERTGGSVSTLTIQRTQQEDSAVYLCASSFRRLAGGAGELFFGEGSRLTVL.

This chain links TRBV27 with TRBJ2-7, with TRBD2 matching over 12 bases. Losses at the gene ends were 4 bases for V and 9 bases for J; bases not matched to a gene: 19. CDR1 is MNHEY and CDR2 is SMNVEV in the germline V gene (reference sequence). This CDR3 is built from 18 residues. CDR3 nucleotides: TGTGCCAGCAGTTACTCTAGCGGGAGGGCTCTTCGAGTTAATGCGCAGTACTTC. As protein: CASSYSSGRALRVNAQYF.

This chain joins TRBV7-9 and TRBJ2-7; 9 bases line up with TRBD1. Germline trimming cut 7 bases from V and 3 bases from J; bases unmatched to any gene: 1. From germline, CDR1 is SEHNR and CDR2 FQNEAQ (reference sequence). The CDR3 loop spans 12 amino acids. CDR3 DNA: TGTGCCAGCACGGACAGGGGCTACGAGCAGTACTTC. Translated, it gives CASTDRGYEQYF.

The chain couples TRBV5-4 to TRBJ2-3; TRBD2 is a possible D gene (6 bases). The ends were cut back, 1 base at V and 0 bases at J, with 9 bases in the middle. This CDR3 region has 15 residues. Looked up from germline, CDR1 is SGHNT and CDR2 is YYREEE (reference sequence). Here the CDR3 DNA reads TGTGCCAGCAGCTTGAGGGCGGGGAGCACAGATACGCAGTATTTT. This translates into CASSLRAGSTDTQYF.

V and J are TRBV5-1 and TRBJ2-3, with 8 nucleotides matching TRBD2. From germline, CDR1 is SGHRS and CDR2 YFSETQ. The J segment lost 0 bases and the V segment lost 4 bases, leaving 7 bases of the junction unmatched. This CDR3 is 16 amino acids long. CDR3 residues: CASSRVAGPSTDTQYF. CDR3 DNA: TGCGCCAGCAGCAGGGTAGCGGGACCAAGCACAGATACGCAGTATTTT.

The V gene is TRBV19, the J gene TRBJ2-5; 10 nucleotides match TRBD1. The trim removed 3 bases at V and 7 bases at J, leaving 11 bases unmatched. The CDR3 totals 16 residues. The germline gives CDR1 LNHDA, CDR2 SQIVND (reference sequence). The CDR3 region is CASSIGLGTGDVTQYF. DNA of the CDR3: TGTGCCAGTAGTATTGGTTTAGGGACAGGGGACGTGACCCAGTACTTC.

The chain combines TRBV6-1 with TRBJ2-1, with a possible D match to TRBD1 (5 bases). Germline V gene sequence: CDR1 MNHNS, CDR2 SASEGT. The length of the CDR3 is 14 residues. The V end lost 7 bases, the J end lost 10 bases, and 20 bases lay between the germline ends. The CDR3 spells CASIILGAISEQFF. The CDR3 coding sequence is TGTGCCAGCATAATCCTAGGGGCCATCAGCGAGCAGTTCTTC.

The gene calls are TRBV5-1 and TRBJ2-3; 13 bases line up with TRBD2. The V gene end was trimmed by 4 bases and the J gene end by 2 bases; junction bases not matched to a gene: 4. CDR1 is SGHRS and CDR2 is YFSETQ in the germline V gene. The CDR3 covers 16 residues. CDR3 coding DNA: TGCGCCAGCAGCCTCGGACTAGCGGGGGCCACAGATACGCAGTATTTT. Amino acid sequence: CASSLGLAGATDTQYF.

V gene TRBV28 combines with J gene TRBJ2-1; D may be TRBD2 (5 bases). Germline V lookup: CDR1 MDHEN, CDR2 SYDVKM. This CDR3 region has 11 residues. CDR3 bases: TGTGTATCAGGAGGTGGGCCCGAGCAGTTCTTC. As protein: CVSGGGPEQFF.

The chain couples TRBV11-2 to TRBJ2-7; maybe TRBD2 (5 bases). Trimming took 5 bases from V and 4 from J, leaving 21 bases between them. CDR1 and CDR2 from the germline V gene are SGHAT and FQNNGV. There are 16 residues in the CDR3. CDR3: CASSPRRGEKLYEQYF. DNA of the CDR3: TGTGCCAGCAGCCCCCGTCGGGGAGAGAAACTGTACGAGCAGTACTTC.

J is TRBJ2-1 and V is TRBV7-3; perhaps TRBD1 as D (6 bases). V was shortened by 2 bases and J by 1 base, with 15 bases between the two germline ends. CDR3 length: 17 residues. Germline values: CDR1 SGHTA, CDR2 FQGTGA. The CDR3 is CASSLVAGDPSYNEQFF. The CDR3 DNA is TGTGCCAGCAGCTTAGTGGCAGGGGATCCTTCCTACAATGAGCAGTTCTTC.

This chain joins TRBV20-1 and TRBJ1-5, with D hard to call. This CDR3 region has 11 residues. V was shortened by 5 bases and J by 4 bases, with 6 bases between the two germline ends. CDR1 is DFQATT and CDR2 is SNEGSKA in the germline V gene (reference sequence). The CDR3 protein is CSAATNQPQHF. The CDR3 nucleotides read TGCAGTGCTGCGACTAATCAGCCCCAGCATTTT.

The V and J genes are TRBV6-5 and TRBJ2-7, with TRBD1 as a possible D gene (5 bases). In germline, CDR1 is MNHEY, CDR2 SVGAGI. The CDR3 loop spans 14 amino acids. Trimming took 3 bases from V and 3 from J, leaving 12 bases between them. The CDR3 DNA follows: TGTGCCAGCAGTTATTTGGGGCTTGACTACGAGCAGTACTTC. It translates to CASSYLGLDYEQYF.

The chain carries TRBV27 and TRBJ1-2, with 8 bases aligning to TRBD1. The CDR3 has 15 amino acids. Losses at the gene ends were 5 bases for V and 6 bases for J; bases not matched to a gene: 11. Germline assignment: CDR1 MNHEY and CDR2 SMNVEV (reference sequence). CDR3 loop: CASSQRDRPPDGYTF. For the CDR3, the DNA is TGTGCCAGCAGTCAACGGGACAGGCCCCCGGATGGCTACACCTTC.

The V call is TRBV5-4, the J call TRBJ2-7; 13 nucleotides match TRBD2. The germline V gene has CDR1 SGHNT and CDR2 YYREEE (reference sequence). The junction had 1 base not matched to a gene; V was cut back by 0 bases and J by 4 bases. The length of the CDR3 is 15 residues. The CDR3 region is CASSLGTSGGYEQYF. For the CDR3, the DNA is TGTGCCAGCAGCTTGGGGACTAGCGGGGGATACGAGCAGTACTTC.

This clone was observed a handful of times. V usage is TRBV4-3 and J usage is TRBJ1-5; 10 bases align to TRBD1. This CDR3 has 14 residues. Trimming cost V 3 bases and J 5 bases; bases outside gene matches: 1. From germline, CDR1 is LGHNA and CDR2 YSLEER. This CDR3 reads CASSHGQGDQPQHF. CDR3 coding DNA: TGCGCCAGCAGCCACGGACAGGGGGATCAGCCCCAGCATTTT.